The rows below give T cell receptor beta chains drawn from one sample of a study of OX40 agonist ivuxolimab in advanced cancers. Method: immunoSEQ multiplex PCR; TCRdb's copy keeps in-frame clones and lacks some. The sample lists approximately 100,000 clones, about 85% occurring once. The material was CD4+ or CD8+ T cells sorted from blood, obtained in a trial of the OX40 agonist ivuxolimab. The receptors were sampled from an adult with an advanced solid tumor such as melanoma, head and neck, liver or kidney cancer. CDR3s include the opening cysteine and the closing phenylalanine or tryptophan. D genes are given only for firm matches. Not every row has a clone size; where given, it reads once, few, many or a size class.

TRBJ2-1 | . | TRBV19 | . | CASKYGKLFF | TGTGCCAGTAAGTACGGAAAATTGTTCTTC
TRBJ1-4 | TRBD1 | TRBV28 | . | CASTTGEEKLFF | TGTGCCAGCACTACAGGGGAGGAAAAACTGTTTTTT
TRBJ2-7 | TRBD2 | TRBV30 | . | CAWSELAGGYEQYF | TGTGCCTGGAGTGAACTAGCGGGAGGCTACGAGCAGTACTTC
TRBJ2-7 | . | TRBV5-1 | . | CASSLVKASYEQYF | TGCGCCAGCAGCTTGGTGAAGGCCTCCTACGAGCAGTACTTC
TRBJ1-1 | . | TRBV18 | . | CASSRGGENTEAFF | TGTGCCAGCTCTCGGGGAGGGGAGAACACTGAAGCTTTCTTT
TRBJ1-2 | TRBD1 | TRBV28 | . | CASSGDSRAF | TGTGCCAGCAGCGGGGACAGCCGTGCCTTC
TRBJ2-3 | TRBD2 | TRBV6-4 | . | CASIETSKYF | TGTGCCAGCATCGAGACTAGCAAGTATTTT
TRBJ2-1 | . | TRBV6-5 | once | CASSFSSSSYNEQFF | TGTGCCAGCAGCTTCAGTTCTAGCTCCTACAATGAGCAGTTCTTC
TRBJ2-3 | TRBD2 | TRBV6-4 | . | CASSPSVGLAADTQYF | TGTGCCAGCAGCCCTTCCGTGGGGCTAGCGGCAGATACGCAGTATTTT
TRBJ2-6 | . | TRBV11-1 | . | CASSQGRDVLTF | TGTGCCAGCAGCCAGGGGAGGGACGTCCTGACTTTC
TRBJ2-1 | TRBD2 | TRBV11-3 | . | CASSLGIGTRWFF | TGTGCCAGCAGCTTAGGTATTGGGACTAGGTGGTTCTTC
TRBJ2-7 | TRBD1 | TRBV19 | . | CASSQGHEQYF | TGTGCTTCTTCACAGGGGCACGAGCAGTACTTC
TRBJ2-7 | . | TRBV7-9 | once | CASKTGTDPYEQYF | TGTGCCAGCAAAACCGGGACGGATCCCTACGAGCAGTACTTC
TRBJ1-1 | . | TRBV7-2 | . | CASSTQGEITEAFF | TGTGCCAGCAGCACACAGGGAGAGATAACTGAAGCTTTCTTT
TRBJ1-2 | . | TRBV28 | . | CASRVTGPNYGYTF | TGTGCCAGCAGAGTGACAGGTCCTAACTATGGCTACACCTTC
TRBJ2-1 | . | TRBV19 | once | CASSLGFYNEQFF | TGTGCCAGTAGTCTGGGCTTCTACAATGAGCAGTTCTTC
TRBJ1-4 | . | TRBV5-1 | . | CASSLLIGENEKLFF | TGCGCCAGCAGCTTGCTGATCGGGGAGAATGAAAAACTGTTTTTT
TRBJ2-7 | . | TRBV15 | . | CATSSWVSYEQYF | TGTGCCACCAGTTCCTGGGTATCCTACGAGCAGTACTTC
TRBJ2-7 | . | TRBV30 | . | CAWSVIGYEQYF | TGTGCCTGGAGTGTAATCGGGTACGAGCAGTACTTC
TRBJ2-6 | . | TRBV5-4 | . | CASSLTSSGANVLTF | TGTGCCAGCAGCTTAACTAGCTCTGGGGCCAACGTCCTGACTTTC
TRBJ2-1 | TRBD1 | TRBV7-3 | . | CASSLGSGGNEQFF | TGTGCCAGCAGCTTAGGGTCAGGGGGTAATGAGCAGTTCTTC
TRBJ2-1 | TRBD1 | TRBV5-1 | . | CASSPRTGDPFSEQFF | TGCGCCAGCAGCCCAAGGACAGGGGACCCTTTTAGTGAGCAGTTCTTC
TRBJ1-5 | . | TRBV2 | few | CASGPSGGNQPQHF | TGTGCCAGCGGCCCCTCAGGGGGCAATCAGCCCCAGCATTTT
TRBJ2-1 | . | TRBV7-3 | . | CASSLAGSLEQFF | TGTGCCAGCAGCTTGGCGGGGTCCCTTGAGCAGTTCTTC
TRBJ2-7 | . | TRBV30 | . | CAWTTGSYEQYF | TGTGCCTGGACTACAGGCTCCTACGAGCAGTACTTC
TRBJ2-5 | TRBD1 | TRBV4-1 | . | CASSQSGSGQKETQYF | TGCGCCAGCAGCCAATCTGGCTCGGGACAGAAAGAGACCCAGTACTTC
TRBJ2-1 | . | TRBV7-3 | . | CASRGTNYNEQFF | TGTGCCAGCAGAGGGACGAACTACAATGAGCAGTTCTTC
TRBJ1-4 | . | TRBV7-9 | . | CASSVGSGGREKLFF | TGTGCCAGCAGCGTGGGGTCCGGAGGGAGAGAAAAACTGTTTTTT
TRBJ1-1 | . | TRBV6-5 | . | CASGPMTNTEAFF | TGTGCCAGCGGCCCAATGACGAACACTGAAGCTTTCTTT
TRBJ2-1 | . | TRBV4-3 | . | CASSQEWVVSQQFF | TGCGCCAGCAGCCAGGAGTGGGTAGTAAGCCAGCAGTTCTTC
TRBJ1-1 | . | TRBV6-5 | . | CASSYSVGNTEAFF | TGTGCCAGCAGTTACTCGGTGGGAAACACTGAAGCTTTCTTT